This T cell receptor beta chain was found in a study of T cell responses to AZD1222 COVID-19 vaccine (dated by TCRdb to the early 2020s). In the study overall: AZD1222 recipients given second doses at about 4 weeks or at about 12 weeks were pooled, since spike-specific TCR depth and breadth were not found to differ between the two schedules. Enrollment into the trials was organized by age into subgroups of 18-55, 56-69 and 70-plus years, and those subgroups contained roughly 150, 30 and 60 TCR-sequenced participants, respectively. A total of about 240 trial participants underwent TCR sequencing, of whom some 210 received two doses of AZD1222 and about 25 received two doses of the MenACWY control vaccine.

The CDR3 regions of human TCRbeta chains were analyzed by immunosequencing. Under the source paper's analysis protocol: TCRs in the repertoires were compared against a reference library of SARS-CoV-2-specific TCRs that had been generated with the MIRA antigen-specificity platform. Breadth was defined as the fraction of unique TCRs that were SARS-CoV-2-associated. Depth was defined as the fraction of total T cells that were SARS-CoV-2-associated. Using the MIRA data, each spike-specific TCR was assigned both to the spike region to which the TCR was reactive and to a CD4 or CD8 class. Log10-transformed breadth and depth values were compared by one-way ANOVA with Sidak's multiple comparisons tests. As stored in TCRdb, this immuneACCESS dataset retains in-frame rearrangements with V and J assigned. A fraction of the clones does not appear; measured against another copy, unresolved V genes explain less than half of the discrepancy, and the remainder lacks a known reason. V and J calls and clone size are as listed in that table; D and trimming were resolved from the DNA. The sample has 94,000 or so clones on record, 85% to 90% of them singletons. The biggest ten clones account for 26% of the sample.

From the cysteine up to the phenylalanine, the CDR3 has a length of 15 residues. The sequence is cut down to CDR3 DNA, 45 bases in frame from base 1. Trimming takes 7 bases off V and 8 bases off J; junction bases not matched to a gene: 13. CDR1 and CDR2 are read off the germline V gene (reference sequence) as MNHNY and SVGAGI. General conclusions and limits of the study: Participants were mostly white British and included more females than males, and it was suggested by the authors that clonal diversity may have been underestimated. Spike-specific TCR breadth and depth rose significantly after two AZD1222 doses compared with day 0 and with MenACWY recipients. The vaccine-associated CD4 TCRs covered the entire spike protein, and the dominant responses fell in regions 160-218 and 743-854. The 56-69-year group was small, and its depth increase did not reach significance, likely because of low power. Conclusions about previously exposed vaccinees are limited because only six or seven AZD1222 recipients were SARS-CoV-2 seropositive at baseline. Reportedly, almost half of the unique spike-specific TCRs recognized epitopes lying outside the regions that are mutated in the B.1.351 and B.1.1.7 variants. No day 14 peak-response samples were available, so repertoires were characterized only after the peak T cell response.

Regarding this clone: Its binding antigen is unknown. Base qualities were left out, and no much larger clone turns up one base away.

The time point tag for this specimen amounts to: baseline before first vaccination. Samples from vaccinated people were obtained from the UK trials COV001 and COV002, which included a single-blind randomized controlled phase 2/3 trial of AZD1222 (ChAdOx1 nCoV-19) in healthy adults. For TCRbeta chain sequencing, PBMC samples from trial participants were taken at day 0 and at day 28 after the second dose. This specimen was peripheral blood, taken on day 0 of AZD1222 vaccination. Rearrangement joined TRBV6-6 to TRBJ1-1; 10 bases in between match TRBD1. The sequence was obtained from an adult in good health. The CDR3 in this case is CASTHRDRGGTEAFF. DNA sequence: TGTGCCAGCACTCACCGGGACAGGGGTGGCACCGAAGCTTTCTTT.